This TCR beta chain came from a study of post-analysis software for immune sequencing data. Regarding the study as a whole: Strong same-batch co-clustering of samples appeared with F measure clustering. TRBV5-6, TRBV5-1 and TRBV20-1 belonged to a set of roughly five TRBV segments that were more frequent in patients than controls.

Sequencing libraries made from TCR beta cDNA carried unique molecular identifiers. TCRdb analysed the PCR reads with MiXCR anew, one entry per CDR3 protein. The profile shows roughly 540,000 distinct CDR3 sequences, 30% to 40% of them singletons. This clonotype was seen a handful of times. Its antigen is not identified. CDR3 length: 15 amino acids. The J segment lost 8 bases and the V segment lost 5 bases, leaving 10 bases of the junction unmatched. Looked up from germline, CDR1 is SGHAT and CDR2 is FQDESV (reference sequence). The source of this sequence is a girl younger than 18 with multiple sclerosis. The V and J genes are TRBV11-1 and TRBJ2-1, with TRBD1 identical over 9 bases. The sequencing sample was made of blood. CDR3 in amino acids: CASSQAGQGLHEQFF. DNA for the CDR3: TGTGCCAGCAGCCAAGCGGGACAGGGTCTGCATGAGCAGTTCTTC.